Reported below is one T cell receptor beta chain. The data are from a study of OX40 agonist ivuxolimab in advanced cancers. Germline CDR1 and CDR2: MNHEY and SVGAGI. CDR3 length: 13 residues. V was clipped by 8 bases and J by 5 bases; unmatched bases: 8. The repertoire was sequenced with immunoSEQ multiplex PCR; TCRdb's copy has only in-frame clones and lacks some. Of 30,000 to 40,000 clones in the sample, 80% to 85% are singletons; the top ten hold 21%. The origin of this receptor is an adult with an advanced solid tumor such as melanoma, head and neck, liver or kidney cancer. Source: CD4+ or CD8+ T cells sorted from blood, taken in a trial of the OX40 agonist ivuxolimab. J is TRBJ1-1 and V is TRBV6-5, with 7 bases identical to TRBD1. CDR3 DNA: TGTGCCAGCTACAGGGGAAAGGGGACTGAAGCTTTCTTT. This gives the protein CASYRGKGTEAFF.